This T cell receptor (beta chain) was sequenced in a study of CD8 T cells in Susac syndrome. Findings and caveats of the study: An acknowledgment was made by the study that its TCR sequencing and HLA analysis involved relatively few individuals.

Comment on this clonotype: The antigen is unknown.

Random hexamers primed reverse transcription of about 0.45 to 1 ug RNA. One entry per CDR3 protein, called by TCRdb with MiXCR from the immunoSEQ multiplex PCR reads. This sample has about 430,000 distinct CDR3 sequences, with around 83% found just once. CDR3 length: 15 amino acids. The germline gives CDR1 SGHVS, CDR2 FQNEAQ. The V end lost 5 bases, the J end lost 2 bases, and 13 bases lay between the germline ends. The chain combines TRBV7-8 with TRBJ2-4; D remains unclear. The TCR sequence derives from a human donor with multiple sclerosis. The sequencing input was CD8+ T cells from PBMCs. The CDR3 DNA reads as TGTGCCAGCAGCGACCGACACCCCCCCAAAAACATTCAGTACTTC. It is translated as CASSDRHPPKNIQYF.